Listed here is a single T cell receptor beta chain. The antigen is not known. This sample's time point: cycle 4 day 1 (C4D1), after less than seven weeks of nivolumab. Each patient's relapse followed autologous stem cell transplantation, and brentuximab vedotin exposure varied. Classification of best responses gave complete response, partial response or progressive disease. Looked up from germline, CDR1 is LNHDA and CDR2 is SQIVND (reference sequence). V was pared by 6 bases and J by 6 bases, with 14 bases of the junction left unmatched. The CDR3 covers 15 residues. These data belong to a study of PD-1 blockade in classical Hodgkin lymphoma. This table comes from immunoSEQ multiplex PCR, and its TCRdb copy is limited to in-frame clones, with some not included. The sample yields about 21,000 clones, roughly three quarters seen once. Findings and limits, study-wide: Those achieving complete response showed baseline diversity like newly diagnosed patients. By C4D1, diversity of CD4+ TCRs had risen significantly, whereas that of CD8+ TCRs had not. In newly diagnosed patients, baseline TCR diversity was reportedly below that of healthy donors.

The chain links TRBV19 to TRBJ2-7; 7 bases fit TRBD1. The clonotype originates from a human donor with classical Hodgkin lymphoma. The starting material was peripheral blood mononuclear cells (PBMCs), obtained before the fourth cycle of nivolumab. The CDR3 bases are TGTGCCAGTAGAGCCGATCCGACAGGGTGGGCCGAGCAGTACTTC. This encodes CASRADPTGWAEQYF.